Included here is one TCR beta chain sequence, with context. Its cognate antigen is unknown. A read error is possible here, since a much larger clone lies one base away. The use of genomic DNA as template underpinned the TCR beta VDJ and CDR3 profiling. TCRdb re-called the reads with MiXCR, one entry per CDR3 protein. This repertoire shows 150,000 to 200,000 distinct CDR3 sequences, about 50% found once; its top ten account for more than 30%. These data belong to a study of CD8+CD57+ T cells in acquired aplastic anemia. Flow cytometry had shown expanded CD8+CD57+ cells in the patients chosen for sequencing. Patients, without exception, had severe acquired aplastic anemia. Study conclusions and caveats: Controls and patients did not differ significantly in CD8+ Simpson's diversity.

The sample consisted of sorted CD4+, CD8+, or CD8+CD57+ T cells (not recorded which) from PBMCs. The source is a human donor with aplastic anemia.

The CDR3 here is CASSEAWGAYGYTF. For the CDR3, the DNA is TGTGCCAGCAGTGAAGCGTGGGGAGCCTATGGCTACACCTTC. The chain recombines TRBV2 with TRBJ1-2; D gene ambiguous. CDR3 length: 14 amino acids. The V end lost 0 bases, the J end lost 4 bases, and 9 bases lay between the germline ends. Germline values: CDR1 SNHLY, CDR2 FYNNEI.